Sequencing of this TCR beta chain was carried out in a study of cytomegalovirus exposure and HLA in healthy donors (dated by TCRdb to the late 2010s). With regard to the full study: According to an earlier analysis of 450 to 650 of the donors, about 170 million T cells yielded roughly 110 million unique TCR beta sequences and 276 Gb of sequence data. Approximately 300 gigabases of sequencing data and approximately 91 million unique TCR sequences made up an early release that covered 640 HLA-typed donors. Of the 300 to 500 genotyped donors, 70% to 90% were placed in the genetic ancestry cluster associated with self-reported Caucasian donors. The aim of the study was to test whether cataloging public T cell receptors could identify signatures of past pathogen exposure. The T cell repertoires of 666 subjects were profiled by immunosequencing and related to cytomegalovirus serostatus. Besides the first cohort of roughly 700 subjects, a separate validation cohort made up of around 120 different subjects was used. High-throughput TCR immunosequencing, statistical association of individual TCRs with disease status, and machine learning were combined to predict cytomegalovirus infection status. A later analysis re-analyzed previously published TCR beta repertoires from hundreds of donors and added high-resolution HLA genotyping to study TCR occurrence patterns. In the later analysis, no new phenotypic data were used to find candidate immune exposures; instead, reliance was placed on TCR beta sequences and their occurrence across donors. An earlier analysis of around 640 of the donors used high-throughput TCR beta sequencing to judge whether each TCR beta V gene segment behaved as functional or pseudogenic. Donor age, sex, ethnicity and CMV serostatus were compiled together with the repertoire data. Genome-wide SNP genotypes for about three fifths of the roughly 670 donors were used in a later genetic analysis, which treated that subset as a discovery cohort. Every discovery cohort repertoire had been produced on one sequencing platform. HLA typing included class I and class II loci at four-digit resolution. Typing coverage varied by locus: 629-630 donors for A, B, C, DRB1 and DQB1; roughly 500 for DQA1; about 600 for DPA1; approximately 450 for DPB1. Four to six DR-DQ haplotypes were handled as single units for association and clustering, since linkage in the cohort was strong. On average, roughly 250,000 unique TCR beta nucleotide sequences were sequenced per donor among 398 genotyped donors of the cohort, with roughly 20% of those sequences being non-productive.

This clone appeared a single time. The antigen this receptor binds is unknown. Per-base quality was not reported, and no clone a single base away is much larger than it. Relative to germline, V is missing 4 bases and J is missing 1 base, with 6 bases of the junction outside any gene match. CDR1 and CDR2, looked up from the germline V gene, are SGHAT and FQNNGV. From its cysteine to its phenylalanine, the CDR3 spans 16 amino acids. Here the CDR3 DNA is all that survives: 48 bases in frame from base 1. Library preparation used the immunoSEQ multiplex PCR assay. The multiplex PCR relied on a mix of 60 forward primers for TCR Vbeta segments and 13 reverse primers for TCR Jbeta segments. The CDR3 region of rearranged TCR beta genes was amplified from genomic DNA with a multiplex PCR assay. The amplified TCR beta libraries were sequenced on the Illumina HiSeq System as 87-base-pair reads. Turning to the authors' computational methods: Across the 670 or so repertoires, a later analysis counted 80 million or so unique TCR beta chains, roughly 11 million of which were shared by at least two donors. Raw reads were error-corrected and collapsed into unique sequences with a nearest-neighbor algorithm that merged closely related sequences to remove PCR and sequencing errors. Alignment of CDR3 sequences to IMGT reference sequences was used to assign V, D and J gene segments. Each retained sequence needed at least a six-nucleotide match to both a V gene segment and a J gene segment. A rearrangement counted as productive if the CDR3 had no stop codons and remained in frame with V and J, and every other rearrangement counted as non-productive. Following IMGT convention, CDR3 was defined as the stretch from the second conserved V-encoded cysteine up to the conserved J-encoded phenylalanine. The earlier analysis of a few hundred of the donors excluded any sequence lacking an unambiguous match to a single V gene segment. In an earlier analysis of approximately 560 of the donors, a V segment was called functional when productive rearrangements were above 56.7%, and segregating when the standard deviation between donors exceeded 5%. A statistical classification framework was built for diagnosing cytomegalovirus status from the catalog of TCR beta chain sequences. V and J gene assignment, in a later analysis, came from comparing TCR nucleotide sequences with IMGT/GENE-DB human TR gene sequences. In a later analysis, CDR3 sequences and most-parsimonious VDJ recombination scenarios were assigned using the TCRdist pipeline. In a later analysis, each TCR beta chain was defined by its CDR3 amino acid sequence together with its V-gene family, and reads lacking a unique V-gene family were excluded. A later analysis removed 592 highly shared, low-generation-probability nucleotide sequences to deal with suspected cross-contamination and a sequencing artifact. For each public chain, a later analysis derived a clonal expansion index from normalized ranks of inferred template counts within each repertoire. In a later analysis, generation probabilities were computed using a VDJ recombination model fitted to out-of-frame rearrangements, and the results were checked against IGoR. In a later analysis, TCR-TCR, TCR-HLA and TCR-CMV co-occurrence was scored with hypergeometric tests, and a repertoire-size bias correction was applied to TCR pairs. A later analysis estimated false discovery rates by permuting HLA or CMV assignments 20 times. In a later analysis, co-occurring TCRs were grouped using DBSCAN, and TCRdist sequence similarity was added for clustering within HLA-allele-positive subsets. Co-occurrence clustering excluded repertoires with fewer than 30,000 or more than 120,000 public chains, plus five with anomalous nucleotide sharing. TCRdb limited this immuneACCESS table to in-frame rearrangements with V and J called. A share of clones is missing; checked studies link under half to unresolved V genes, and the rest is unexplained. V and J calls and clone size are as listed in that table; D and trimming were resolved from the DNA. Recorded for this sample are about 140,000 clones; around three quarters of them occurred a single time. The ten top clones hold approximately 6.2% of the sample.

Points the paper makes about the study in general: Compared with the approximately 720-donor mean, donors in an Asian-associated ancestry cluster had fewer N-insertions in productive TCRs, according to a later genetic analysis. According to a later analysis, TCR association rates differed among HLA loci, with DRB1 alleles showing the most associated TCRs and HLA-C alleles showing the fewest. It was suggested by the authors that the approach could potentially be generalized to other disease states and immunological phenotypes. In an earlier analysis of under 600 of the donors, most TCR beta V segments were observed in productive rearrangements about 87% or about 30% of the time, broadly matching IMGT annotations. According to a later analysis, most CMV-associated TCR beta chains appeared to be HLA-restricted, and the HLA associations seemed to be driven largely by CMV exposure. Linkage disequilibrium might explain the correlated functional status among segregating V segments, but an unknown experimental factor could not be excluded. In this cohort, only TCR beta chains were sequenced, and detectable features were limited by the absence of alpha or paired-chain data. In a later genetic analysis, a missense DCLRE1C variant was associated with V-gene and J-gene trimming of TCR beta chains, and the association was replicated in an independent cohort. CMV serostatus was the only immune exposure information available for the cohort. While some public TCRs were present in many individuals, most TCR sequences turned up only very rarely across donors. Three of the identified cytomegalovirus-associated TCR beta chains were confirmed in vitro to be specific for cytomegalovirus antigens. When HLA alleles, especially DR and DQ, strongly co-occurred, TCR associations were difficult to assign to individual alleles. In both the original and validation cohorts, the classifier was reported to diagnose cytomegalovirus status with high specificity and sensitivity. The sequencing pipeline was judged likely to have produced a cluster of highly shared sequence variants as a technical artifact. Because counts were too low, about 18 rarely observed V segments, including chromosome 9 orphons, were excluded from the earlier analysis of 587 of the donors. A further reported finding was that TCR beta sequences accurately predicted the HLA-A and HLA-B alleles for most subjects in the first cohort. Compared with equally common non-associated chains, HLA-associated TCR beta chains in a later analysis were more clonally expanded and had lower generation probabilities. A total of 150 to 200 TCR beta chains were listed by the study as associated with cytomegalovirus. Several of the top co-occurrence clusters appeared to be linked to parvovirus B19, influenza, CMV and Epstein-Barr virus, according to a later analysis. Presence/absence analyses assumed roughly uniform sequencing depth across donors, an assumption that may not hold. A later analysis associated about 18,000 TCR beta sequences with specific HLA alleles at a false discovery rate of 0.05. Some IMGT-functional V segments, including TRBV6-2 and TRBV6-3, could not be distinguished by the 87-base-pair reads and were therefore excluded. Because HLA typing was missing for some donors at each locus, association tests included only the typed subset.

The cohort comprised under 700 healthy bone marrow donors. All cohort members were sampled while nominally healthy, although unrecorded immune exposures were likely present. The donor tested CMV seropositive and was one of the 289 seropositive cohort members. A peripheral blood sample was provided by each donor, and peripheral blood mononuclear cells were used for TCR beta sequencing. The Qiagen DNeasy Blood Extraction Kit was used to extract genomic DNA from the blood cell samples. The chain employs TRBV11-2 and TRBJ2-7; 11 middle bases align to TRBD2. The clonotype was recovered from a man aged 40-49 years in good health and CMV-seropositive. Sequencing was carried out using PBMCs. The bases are TGTGCCAGCAGCTGGAGACTAGCGGGGCCGTCCTACGAGCAGTACTTC. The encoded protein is CASSWRLAGPSYEQYF.